This TCR beta chain was captured in a study of T cell responses to AZD1222 COVID-19 vaccine. Across the whole study: Recipients boosted at about 4 weeks or about 12 weeks are pooled.

Measured with immunoSEQ multiplex PCR; TCRdb has only the in-frame clones, and not every one. The sample carries about 120,000 clones, approximately 89% recorded once. Study-wide results and limits: At baseline, seropositivity was found in only six AZD1222 recipients. Once two AZD1222 doses were given, Spike-specific TCR breadth and depth went up. In all cases, repertoires were sampled only after the peak T cell response.

Points on this clone: Antigen: not known.

J was trimmed by 4 bases and V by 4 bases; bases with no gene match: 10. The V gene's germline CDR1 is MNHNS and CDR2 SASEGT. The CDR3 consists of 16 residues. Sample: peripheral blood, taken on day 0 of AZD1222 vaccination. V is TRBV6-1 and J is TRBJ1-5; 7 bases fit TRBD1. The sequence derives from an adult in good health. The CDR3: CASSAGGTPKNQPQHF. The CDR3 coding sequence is TGTGCCAGCAGTGCAGGGGGGACACCCAAAAATCAGCCCCAGCATTTT.